Each of the 6 T cell receptor beta chains below was sequenced from the same sample in a study of T cell repertoires in aging, cancer and after chemotherapy. TCR beta rearrangements were amplified from peripheral blood genomic DNA. A mixed TRB-A/B primer pool amplified rearranged TRB by multiplex touch-down PCR. TCRdb used MiXCR to reprocess the multiplex PCR reads, holding one entry per CDR3 protein. The sample holds more than 4,000 distinct CDR3 sequences, approximately 50% seen once. Sequenced material: blood. Receptor source: a human donor in good health.

This CDR3 is CASSLGGTGGIEKLFF. DNA of the CDR3: TGTGCCAGCAGCTTGGGGGGGACAGGGGGCATTGAAAAACTGTTTTTT. V gene TRBV5-6 combines with J gene TRBJ1-4, with 12 bases that match TRBD1. The CDR3 consists of 16 residues. Germline trimming cut 0 bases from V and 7 bases from J; bases unmatched to any gene: 4. Germline V CDR1 and CDR2: SGHDT, YYEEEE.

This rearrangement joins TRBV5-1 to TRBJ2-1, with D possibly TRBD2 on 7 matching bases. The CDR3 totals 14 residues. The germline CDR1 and CDR2 sequences are SGHRS and YFSETQ. The V gene lost 1 base and the J gene lost 8 bases, with 13 bases spanning the gap. The CDR3 coding sequence is TGCGCCAGCAGCTTGCGGGGGGAGGGGGATGAGCAGTTCTTC. This sequence encodes CASSLRGEGDEQFF.

The chain carries TRBV30 and TRBJ2-5, with 8 bases that match TRBD2. The CDR3 spans 14 residues. Trimming removed 3 bases from V and 5 bases from J; junction bases left unmatched: 8. Germline CDR1 GTSNPN, CDR2 SVGIG (reference sequence). In nucleotides, the CDR3 is TGTGCCTGGAGCAGCGGGAGAGGACGGGAGACCCAGTACTTC. It yields the protein CAWSSGRGRETQYF.

This clonotype appeared a few times. This chain uses TRBV19 with TRBJ2-7; 7 nucleotides agree with TRBD1. Germline lookup yields CDR1 LNHDA and CDR2 SQIVND (reference sequence). J gave up 4 bases and V 6 bases, and 12 bases lay outside the gene matches. The CDR3 covers 15 residues. The CDR3 DNA reads as TGTGCCAGTAGCCCCCGCCCGGACAGGTCGTACGAGCAGTACTTC. Its protein is CASSPRPDRSYEQYF.

On this clonotype itself: One junction end does not reproduce the germline sequence, and a read error may be involved. The CDR3 region has the DNA TGTGCCAGCAGCTTAGATCCAAACACTGAAACTTTCTTT. Translated: CASSLDPNTETFF. V usage is TRBV11-2 and J usage is TRBJ1-1; D not certain. Germline V gene lookup returns CDR1 SGHAT and CDR2 FQNNGV. This CDR3 is 13 amino acids long.

V usage is TRBV27 and J usage is TRBJ1-6, with no clear D. Germline CDR1 reads MNHEY; CDR2 reads SMNVEV (reference sequence). This CDR3 spans 14 amino acids. With 2 bases removed from V and 7 bases from J, the gap between germline ends came to 9 bases. Here the CDR3 reads CASSLQVQNSPLHF. The CDR3 DNA follows: TGTGCCAGCAGTTTACAAGTCCAAAATTCACCCCTCCACTTT.